The rows below give T cell receptor beta chains drawn from one sample of a study of cytomegalovirus exposure and HLA in healthy donors. Libraries were prepared by immunoSEQ multiplex PCR; TCRdb keeps only in-frame clonotypes and omits some of them. This sample yields tens of thousands of clones, of which roughly 80% are seen a single time; approximately 2.3% belongs to the top ten. The source material was PBMCs. These receptors were taken from a man between 40 and 49 years old in good health and CMV-seronegative. CDR3s include the opening cysteine and the closing phenylalanine or tryptophan. D genes are given only for firm matches. Clone size is not always given. Where it is, it says once, few, many or a class for expanded clones.

TRBJ2-7 - - TRBV6-6 CASSYSHEQYF TGTGCCAGCAGTTACAGCCACGAGCAGTACTTC
TRBJ2-3 - - TRBV27 CASSLTTGKRGTQYF TGTGCCAGCAGTTTAACAACAGGGAAAAGGGGTACGCAGTATTTT
TRBJ2-7 TRBD1 - TRBV4-1 CASSQSTGTAYEQYF TGCGCCAGCAGCCAATCTACCGGGACAGCCTACGAGCAGTACTTC
TRBJ2-7 - once TRBV5-4 CASSLAGIGSSYEQYF TGTGCCAGCAGCTTGGCGGGTATCGGGAGCTCCTACGAGCAGTACTTC
TRBJ1-2 - - TRBV5-1 CASSNYTGGYTF TGCGCCAGCAGCAACTATACAGGGGGCTACACCTTC
TRBJ1-4 TRBD1 - TRBV7-6 CASSRQGSDEKLFF TGTGCCAGCAGCAGACAGGGTTCGGATGAAAAACTGTTTTTT
TRBJ2-2 - - TRBV5-1 CASSPGSETGELFF TGCGCCAGCAGCCCCGGTTCGGAGACCGGGGAGCTGTTTTTT
TRBJ1-2 - - TRBV11-2 CASSLGGNNYGYTF TGTGCCAGCAGCTTAGGGGGCAACAACTATGGCTACACCTTC
TRBJ2-1 - - TRBV29-1 CSVEGTIKGNEQFF TGCAGCGTTGAAGGCACGATTAAGGGGAATGAGCAGTTCTTC
TRBJ2-1 TRBD2 - TRBV4-2 CASSQVPGGASYNEQFF TGTGCCAGCAGCCAAGTTCCGGGAGGGGCCTCCTACAATGAGCAGTTCTTC
TRBJ1-6 - - TRBV27 CASAMGALSPLHF TGTGCCAGCGCGATGGGGGCTCTATCCCCCCTCCACTTT
TRBJ2-2 - - TRBV20-1 CSAPRTGELFF TGCAGTGCTCCTAGAACCGGGGAGCTGTTTTTT
TRBJ2-2 - few TRBV18 CASSPAEGVTGELFF TGTGCCAGCTCACCGGCGGAGGGAGTCACCGGGGAGCTGTTTTTT
TRBJ1-4 - - TRBV28 CASSFGGIDEKLFF TGTGCCAGCAGTTTTGGGGGGATCGATGAAAAACTGTTTTTT
TRBJ1-1 - - TRBV5-1 CASSSRSTGSAEAFF TGCGCCAGCAGCTCCCGTTCCACAGGGTCGGCTGAAGCTTTCTTT
TRBJ1-1 - - TRBV6-1 CASSRQVLAFF TGTGCCAGCAGCCGACAGGTACTAGCTTTCTTT
TRBJ2-6 - - TRBV7-9 CASSWEAGANVLTF TGTGCCAGCAGCTGGGAGGCAGGGGCCAACGTCCTGACTTTC
TRBJ2-1 - - TRBV5-6 CASSARGPYNEQFF TGTGCCAGCAGCGCCAGGGGCCCCTACAATGAGCAGTTCTTC
TRBJ2-7 TRBD1 - TRBV5-1 CASRRQGNNEQYF TGCGCCAGCAGAAGACAGGGGAACAACGAGCAGTACTTC
TRBJ1-4 - - TRBV2 CASRTSSANEKLFF TGTGCCAGCAGAACCTCCTCAGCTAATGAAAAACTGTTTTTT
TRBJ2-3 TRBD2 - TRBV5-4 CASSLMERGGGDTQYF TGTGCCAGCAGCTTAATGGAGCGGGGGGGCGGAGATACGCAGTATTTT
TRBJ2-1 TRBD2 - TRBV2 CASSPVGGYNEQFF TGTGCCAGCAGTCCTGTGGGGGGGTACAATGAGCAGTTCTTC
TRBJ2-1 - - TRBV9 CASSWESYNEQFF TGTGCCAGCAGCTGGGAGTCCTACAATGAGCAGTTCTTC
TRBJ1-1 TRBD1 - TRBV19 CASSVAGRGPAFF TGTGCCAGTAGTGTAGCTGGCAGGGGGCCAGCTTTCTTT
TRBJ2-1 - - TRBV27 CASSETRVGRYNEQFF TGTGCCAGCAGCGAGACCAGGGTGGGGAGGTACAATGAGCAGTTCTTC